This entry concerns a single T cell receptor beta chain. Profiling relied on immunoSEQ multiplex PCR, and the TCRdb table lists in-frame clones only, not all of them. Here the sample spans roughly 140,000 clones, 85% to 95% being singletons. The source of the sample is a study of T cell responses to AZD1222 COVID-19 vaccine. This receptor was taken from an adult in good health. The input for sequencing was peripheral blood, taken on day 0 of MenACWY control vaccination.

The chain's CDR3 is CASSPDRRDQPQHF. The CDR3 region has the DNA TGTGCCAGCAGTCCGGACAGGCGGGATCAGCCCCAGCATTTT. The V gene is TRBV27, the J gene TRBJ1-5; the match to TRBD1 covers 7 bases. The V segment lost 5 bases and the J segment 5 bases; nucleotides outside the gene matches: 6. This CDR3 is 14 amino acids long. The germline gives CDR1 MNHEY, CDR2 SMNVEV (reference sequence).